Listed below are T cell receptor beta chains from one sample, sequenced in a study of CXCR3-negative and CXCR3-positive naive CD8 T cells. Reanalyzing the 5' RACE reads, TCRdb keeps one entry per CDR3 protein, without DNA. The table for this sample gives about 43,000 distinct CDR3 sequences. The source material was memory CD8+ T cells from blood. The origin of the receptors is a human donor in good health. Some clones in this sample may be carry-over from other donors' samples. CDR3s include the opening cysteine and the closing phenylalanine or tryptophan. Not every row has a clone size; where given, it reads once, few, many or a size class.

V gene	J gene	clone size	CDR3 protein
TRBV29-1	TRBJ2-7	.	CSVDDSYEQYF
TRBV2	TRBJ2-1	.	CARDRGNEQFF
TRBV29-1	TRBJ1-1	.	CSVVPQGLTEAFF
TRBV29-1	TRBJ1-1	.	CSVEGIGAEAFF
TRBV14	TRBJ2-7	.	CASSQKPLALAGVSYEQYF
TRBV4-2	TRBJ2-7	.	CASSQGQGVYEQYF
TRBV14	TRBJ2-2	.	CASSQVNTGELFF
TRBV6-5	TRBJ2-1	.	CASSEQGFKNSYNEQFF
TRBV28	TRBJ1-2	.	CASSFRGGYGYTF
TRBV7-9	TRBJ2-1	.	CASSSYSEQFF
TRBV20-1	TRBJ1-2	.	CSARAEGEWYGYTF
TRBV10-3	TRBJ2-6	.	CAISESGDSGANVLTF
TRBV11-3	TRBJ2-1	medium-sized	CASSLISAPGDEQFF
TRBV11-2	TRBJ2-5	.	CASSPEGGTEETQYF
TRBV3-1	TRBJ2-6	.	CASSWSSGANVLTF
TRBV10-3	TRBJ2-7	.	CAIRGSGAEQYF
TRBV20-1	TRBJ1-1	.	CSARLTDTEAFF
TRBV27	TRBJ2-7	.	CASSLRQPIAYSYEQYF
TRBV7-6	TRBJ2-3	.	CASSLVTGGGQDTQYF
TRBV20-1	TRBJ1-2	.	CSARVSDLSYGYTF
TRBV3-1	TRBJ2-1	.	CASSQDWGGYNEQFF
TRBV4-1	TRBJ2-1	.	CASSPHTSGGHNEQFF
TRBV20-1	TRBJ2-7	.	CSARRLAGPYEQYF
TRBV27	TRBJ2-1	.	CASSPRLDHEQFF
TRBV14	TRBJ2-5	.	CASSQERITTSGRGKETQYF
TRBV4-3	TRBJ1-2	.	CVSSQATGENYGYTF
TRBV20-1	TRBJ2-5	.	CSARVGLVLETQYF
TRBV6-2/TRBV6-3	TRBJ2-3	.	CASNHVSSTDTQYF
TRBV10-3	TRBJ2-3	.	CAIRLGTGTTDTQYF
TRBV6-2/TRBV6-3	TRBJ2-7	.	CASSLILAGEISLSYEQYF
TRBV12-3/TRBV12-4	TRBJ2-1	.	CATLRNNNEQFF
TRBV30	TRBJ2-7	.	CAWSLTSGTKAPYEQYF
TRBV20-1	TRBJ2-7	.	CSASGRRGPADEQYF
TRBV5-6	TRBJ1-1	.	CASSEDGGNTEAFF
TRBV7-8	TRBJ2-1	.	CASSKDPRSSYNEQFF
TRBV6-4	TRBJ2-1	.	CASSDGTGSYNEQFF
TRBV6-5	TRBJ1-2	.	CASSSTLDRANYGYTF
TRBV29-1	TRBJ1-1	.	CSVRQGFTEAFF
TRBV27	TRBJ1-1	.	CASSLTGSRTEAFF